This record covers a single T cell receptor (beta chain). Its antigen remains unidentified. A clone one base away is much larger, so this may be a read error. Patients counted as stable if ophthalmopathy did not develop within 18 months. Uncontrolled infection, other autoimmune disease, pregnancy or lactation led to exclusion. Thyroid ultrasound and orbital computed tomography, with clinical symptoms and serum thyroxine and TRAb, informed diagnoses. There are 13 residues in the CDR3. CDR1 SNHLY and CDR2 FYNNEI come from the germline V gene. V dropped 11 bases and J dropped 3 bases, with 14 bases sitting between them. The sample is drawn from a study of T cells in Graves' hyperthyroidism and ophthalmopathy. The study, taken as a whole, reports: Peripheral blood also featured most of the thyroid clonotypes expanded above 0.001.

RNA transcripts served as the template for amplifying TCR beta CDR3 regions. The primer set for the first-round RT-PCR of the TCR CDR3 was HTBI. TCRdb redid the calling of the multiplex PCR reads with MiXCR, one entry per CDR3 protein. The data show almost 600,000 distinct CDR3 sequences, with under 60% seen just once and about 8.3% held by the top ten. V gene TRBV2 combines with J gene TRBJ1-5; maybe TRBD1 (5 bases). This TCR was sampled from a woman in her late teens or twenties with Graves' hyperthyroidism. Source material: peripheral blood or thyroid tissue (not recorded which). CDR3 coding DNA: TGTGCCGGCTCCCGACAGAACAATCAGCCCCAGCATTTT. Translating gives CAGSRQNNQPQHF.